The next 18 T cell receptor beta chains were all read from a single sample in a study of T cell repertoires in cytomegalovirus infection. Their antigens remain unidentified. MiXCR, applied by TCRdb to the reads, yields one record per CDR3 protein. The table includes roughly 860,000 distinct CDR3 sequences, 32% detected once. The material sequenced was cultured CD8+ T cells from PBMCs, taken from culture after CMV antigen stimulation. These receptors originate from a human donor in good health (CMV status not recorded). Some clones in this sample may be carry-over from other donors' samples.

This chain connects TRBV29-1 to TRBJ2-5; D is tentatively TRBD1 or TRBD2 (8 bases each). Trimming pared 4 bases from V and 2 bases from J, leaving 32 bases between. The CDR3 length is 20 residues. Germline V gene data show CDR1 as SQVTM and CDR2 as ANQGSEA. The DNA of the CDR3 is TGCAGCGTTGCCCCATTCCCTGGACAGGGCCGGACTAGCCCTCAAGAGACCCAGTACTTC. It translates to CSVAPFPGQGRTSPQETQYF.

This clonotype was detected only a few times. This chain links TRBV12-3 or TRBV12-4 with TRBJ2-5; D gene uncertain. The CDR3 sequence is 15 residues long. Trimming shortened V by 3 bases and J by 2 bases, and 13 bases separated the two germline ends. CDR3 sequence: CASSFWPQLQETQYF. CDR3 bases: TGTGCCAGCAGTTTTTGGCCACAGCTACAAGAGACCCAGTACTTC.

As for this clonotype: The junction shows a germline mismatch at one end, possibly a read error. The CDR3 sequence is CASSSGTAVSGTNVLTF. The CDR3 DNA reads as TGTGCCAGCAGCTCAGGGACAGCAGTGTCTGGGACCAACGTCCTGACTTTC. This chain uses TRBV11-3 with TRBJ2-6; 7 bases agree with TRBD1. There are 17 residues in the CDR3. Per the germline V gene, CDR1 is SGHNT and CDR2 is YENEEA.

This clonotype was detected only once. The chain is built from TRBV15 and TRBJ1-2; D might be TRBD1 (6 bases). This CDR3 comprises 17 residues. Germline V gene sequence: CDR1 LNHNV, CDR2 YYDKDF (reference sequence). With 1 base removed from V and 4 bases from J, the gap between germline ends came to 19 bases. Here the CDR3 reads CATSRAWQGPGGYGYTF. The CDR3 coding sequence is TGTGCCACCAGCAGAGCCTGGCAGGGGCCCGGTGGCTATGGCTACACCTTC.

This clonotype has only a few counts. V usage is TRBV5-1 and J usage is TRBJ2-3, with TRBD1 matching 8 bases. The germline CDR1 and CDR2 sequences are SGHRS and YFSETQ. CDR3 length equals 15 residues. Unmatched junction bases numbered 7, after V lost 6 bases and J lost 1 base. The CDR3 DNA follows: TGCGCCAGCACCTATGGACAGGGTGGCACAGATACGCAGTATTTT. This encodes CASTYGQGGTDTQYF.

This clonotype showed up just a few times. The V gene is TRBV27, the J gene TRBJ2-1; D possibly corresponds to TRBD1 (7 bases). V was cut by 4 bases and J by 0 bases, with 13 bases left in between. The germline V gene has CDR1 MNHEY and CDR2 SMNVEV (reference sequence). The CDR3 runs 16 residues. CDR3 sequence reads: CASSSQGGYSYNEQFF. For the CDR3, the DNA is TGTGCCAGCAGTTCCCAGGGGGGCTACTCCTACAATGAGCAGTTCTTC.

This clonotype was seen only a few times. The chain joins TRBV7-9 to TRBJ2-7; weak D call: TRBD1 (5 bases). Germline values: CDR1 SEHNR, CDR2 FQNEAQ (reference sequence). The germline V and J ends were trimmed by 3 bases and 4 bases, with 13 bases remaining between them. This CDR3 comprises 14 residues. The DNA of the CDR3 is TGTGCCAGCAGCTTGACAGCACCAGGGTACGAGCAGTACTTC. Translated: CASSLTAPGYEQYF. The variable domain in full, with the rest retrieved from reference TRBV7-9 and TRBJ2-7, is DTGVSQNPRHKITKRGQNVTFRCDPISEHNRLYWYRQTLGQGPEFLTYFQNEAQLEKSRLLSDRFSAERPKGSFSTLEIQRTEQGDSAMYLCASSLTAPGYEQYFGPGTRLTVT.

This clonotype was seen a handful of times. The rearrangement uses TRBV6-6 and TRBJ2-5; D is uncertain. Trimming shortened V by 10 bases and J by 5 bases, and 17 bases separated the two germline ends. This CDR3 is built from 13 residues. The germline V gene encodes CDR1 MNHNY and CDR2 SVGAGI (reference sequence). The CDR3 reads CATRTSVGETQYF. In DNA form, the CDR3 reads TGTGCCACCAGAACATCGGTAGGGGAGACCCAGTACTTC.

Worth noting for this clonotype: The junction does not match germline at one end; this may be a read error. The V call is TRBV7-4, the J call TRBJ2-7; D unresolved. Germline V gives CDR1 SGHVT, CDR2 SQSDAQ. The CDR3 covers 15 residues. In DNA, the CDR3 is TGTGTCAGCAGCTTAAAAGGTGCAGTGCCCTACGAGCAGTACTTC. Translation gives CVSSLKGAVPYEQYF.

The CDR3 DNA reads TGTGCCAGCAGTCCTCGGGACAGGGTTTACGAGACCCAGTACTTC. Residues: CASSPRDRVYETQYF. The chain has TRBV6-2 or TRBV6-3 and TRBJ2-5; 9 nucleotides align to TRBD1. The CDR3 contains 15 residues. With V trimmed by 5 bases and J by 5 bases, 9 bases remained unmatched. CDR1 is MNHEY, CDR2 SVGEGT, per germline.

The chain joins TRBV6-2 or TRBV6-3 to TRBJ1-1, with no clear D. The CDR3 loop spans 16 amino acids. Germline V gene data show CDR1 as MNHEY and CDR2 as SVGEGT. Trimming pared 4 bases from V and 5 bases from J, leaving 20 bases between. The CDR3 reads CASSSLNAEETTEAFF. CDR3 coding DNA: TGTGCCAGCAGTTCCCTTAACGCGGAGGAAACGACTGAAGCTTTCTTT.

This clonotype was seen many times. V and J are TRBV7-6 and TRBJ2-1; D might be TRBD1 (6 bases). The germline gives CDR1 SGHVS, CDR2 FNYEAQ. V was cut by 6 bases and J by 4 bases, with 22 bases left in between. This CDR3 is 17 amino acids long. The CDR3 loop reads CASRPYQRTELYNEQFF. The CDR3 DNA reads TGTGCCAGCAGACCATATCAACGGACAGAGTTATACAATGAGCAGTTCTTC.

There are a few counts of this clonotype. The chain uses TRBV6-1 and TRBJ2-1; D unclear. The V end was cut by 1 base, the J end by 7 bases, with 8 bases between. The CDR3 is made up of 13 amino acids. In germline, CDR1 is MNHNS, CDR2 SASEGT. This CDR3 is CASSEGERNEQFF. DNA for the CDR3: TGTGCCAGCAGTGAAGGGGAAAGGAATGAGCAGTTCTTC.

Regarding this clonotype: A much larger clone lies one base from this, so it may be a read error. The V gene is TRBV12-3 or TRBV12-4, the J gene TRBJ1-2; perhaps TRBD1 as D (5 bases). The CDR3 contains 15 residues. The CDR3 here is CASSSSGTAAYVYTF. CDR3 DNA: TGTGCCAGCAGTTCCTCCGGGACCGCGGCGTATGTCTACACCTTC.

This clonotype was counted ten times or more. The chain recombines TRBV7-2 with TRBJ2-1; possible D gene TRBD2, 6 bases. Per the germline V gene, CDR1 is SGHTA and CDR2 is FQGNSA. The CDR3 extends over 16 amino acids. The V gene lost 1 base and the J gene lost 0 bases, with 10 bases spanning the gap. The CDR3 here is CASSLGLGLSYNEQFF. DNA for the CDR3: TGTGCCAGCAGCTTAGGATTGGGACTCTCCTACAATGAGCAGTTCTTC. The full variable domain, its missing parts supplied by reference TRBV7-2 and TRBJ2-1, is GAGVSQSPSNKVTEKGKDVELRCDPISGHTALYWYRQSLGQGLEFLIYFQGNSAPDKSGLPSDRFSAERTGGSVSTLTIQRTQQEDSAVYLCASSLGLGLSYNEQFFGPGTRLTVL.

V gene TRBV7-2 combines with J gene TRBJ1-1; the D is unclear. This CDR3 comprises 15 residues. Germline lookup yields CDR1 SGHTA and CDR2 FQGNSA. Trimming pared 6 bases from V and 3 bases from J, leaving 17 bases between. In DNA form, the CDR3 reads TGTGCCAGCAGACCCGCGGACGGGTACTACACTGAAGCTTTCTTT. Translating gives CASRPADGYYTEAFF.

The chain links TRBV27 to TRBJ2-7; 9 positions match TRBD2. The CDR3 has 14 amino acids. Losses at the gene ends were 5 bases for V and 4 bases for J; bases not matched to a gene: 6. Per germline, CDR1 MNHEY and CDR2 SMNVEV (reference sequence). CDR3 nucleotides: TGTGCCAGCAGTCGAGCGGGGGGAGGTTACGAGCAGTACGTC. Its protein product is CASSRAGGGYEQYV.

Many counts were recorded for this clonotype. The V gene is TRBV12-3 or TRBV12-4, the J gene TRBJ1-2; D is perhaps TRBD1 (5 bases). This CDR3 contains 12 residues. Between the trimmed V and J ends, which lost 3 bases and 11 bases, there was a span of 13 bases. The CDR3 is CASSFGRARYTF. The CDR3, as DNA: TGTGCCAGCAGTTTTGGCAGGGCAAGGTACACCTTC.